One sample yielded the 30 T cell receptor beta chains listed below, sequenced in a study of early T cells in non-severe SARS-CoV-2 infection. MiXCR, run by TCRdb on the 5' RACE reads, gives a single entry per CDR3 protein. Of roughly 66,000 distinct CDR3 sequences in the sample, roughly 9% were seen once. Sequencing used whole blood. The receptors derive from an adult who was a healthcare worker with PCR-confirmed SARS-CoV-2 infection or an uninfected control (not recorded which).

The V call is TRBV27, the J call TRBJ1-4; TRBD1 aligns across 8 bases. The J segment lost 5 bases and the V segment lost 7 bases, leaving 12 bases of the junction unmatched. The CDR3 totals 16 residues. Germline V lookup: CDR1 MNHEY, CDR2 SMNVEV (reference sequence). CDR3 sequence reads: CASTTGRQGWNEKLFF. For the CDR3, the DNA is TGTGCCAGCACCACGGGGAGACAGGGGTGGAATGAAAAACTGTTTTTT.

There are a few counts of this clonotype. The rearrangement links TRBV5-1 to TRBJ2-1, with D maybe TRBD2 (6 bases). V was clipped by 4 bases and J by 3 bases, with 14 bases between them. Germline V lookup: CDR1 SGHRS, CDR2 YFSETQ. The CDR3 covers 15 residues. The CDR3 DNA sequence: TGCGCCAGCAGCCCGGAAGTAGCGGACTACAATGAGCAGTTCTTC. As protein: CASSPEVADYNEQFF. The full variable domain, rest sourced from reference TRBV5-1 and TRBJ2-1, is KAGVTQTPRYLIKTRGQQVTLSCSPISGHRSVSWYQQTPGQGLQFLFEYFSETQRNKGNFPGRFSGRQFSNSRSEMNVSTLELGDSALYLCASSPEVADYNEQFFGPGTRLTVL.

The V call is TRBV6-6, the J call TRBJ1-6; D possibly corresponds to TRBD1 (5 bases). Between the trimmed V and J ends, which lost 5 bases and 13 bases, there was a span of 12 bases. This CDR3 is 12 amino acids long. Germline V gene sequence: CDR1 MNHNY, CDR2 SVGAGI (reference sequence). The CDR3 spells CASSRDFGPLHF. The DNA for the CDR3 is TGTGCCAGCAGTCGGGACTTCGGGCCCCTCCACTTT.

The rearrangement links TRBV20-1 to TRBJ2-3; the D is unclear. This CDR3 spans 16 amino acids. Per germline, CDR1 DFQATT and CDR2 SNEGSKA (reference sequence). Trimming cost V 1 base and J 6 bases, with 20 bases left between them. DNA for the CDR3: TGCAGTGCTAGAGGGCGCAGGCGGAAGCCCGGGGATACGCAGTATTTT. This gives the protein CSARGRRRKPGDTQYF.

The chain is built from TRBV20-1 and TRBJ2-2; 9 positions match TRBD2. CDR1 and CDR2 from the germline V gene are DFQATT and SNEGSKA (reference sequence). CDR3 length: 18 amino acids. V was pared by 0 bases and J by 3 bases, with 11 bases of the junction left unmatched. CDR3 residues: CSARDRGSGSGHTGELFF. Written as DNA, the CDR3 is TGCAGTGCTAGAGATCGGGGTAGCGGGAGCGGTCACACCGGGGAGCTGTTTTTT.

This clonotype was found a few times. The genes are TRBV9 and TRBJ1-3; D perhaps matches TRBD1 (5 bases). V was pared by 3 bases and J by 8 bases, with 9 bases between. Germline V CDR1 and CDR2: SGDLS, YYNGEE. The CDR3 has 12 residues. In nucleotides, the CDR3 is TGTGCCAGCAGCGCGACAGTAGACACCATATATTTT. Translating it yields CASSATVDTIYF.

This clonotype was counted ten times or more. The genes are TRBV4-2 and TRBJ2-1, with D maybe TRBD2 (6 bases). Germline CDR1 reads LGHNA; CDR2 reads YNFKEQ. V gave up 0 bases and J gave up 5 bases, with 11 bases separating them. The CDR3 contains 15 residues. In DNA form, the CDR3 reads TGTGCCAGCAGCCAAGATTTGGGGGGTCACAATGAGCAGTTCTTC. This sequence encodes CASSQDLGGHNEQFF.

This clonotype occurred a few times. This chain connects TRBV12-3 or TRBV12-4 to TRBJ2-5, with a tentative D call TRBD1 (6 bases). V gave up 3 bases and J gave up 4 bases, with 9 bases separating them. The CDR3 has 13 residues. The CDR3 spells CASSFPGVETQYF. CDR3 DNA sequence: TGTGCCAGCAGTTTCCCAGGGGTAGAGACCCAGTACTTC.

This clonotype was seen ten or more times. The chain's CDR3 is CASSPIIGHPKDTNTEAFF. The CDR3 DNA reads as TGTGCCAGCAGTCCGATTATTGGACACCCCAAGGATACGAACACTGAAGCTTTCTTT. The J gene is TRBJ1-1, the V gene TRBV27, with a tentative D call TRBD1 (5 bases). Germline V gene data show CDR1 as MNHEY and CDR2 as SMNVEV (reference sequence). There are 19 residues in the CDR3. V was clipped by 5 bases and J by 1 base, with 26 bases between them.

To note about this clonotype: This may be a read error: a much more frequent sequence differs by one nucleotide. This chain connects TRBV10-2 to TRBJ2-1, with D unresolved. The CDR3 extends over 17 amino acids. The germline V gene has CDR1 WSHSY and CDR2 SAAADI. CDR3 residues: CVSSVHPVVSSYNEQFF. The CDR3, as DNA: TGCGTCAGCAGTGTCCATCCAGTCGTTAGCTCCTACAATGAGCAGTTCTTC.

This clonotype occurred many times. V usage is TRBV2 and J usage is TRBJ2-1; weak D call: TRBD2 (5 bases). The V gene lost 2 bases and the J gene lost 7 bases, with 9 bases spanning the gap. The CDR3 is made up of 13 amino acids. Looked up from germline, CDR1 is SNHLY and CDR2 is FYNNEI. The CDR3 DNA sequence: TGTGCCAGCAGTGAACAGAGGGTTAATGAGCAGTTCTTC. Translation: CASSEQRVNEQFF. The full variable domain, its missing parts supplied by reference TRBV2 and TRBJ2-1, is EPEVTQTPSHQVTQMGQEVILRCVPISNHLYFYWYRQILGQKVEFLVSFYNNEISEKSEIFDDQFSVERPDGSNFTLKIRSTKLEDSAMYFCASSEQRVNEQFFGPGTRLTVL.

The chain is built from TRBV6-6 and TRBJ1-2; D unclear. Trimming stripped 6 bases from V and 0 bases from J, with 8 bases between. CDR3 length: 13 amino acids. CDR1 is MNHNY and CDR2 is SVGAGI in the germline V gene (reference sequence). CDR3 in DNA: TGTGCCAGCAGGGAAGGTCCTAACTATGGCTACACCTTC. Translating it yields CASREGPNYGYTF.

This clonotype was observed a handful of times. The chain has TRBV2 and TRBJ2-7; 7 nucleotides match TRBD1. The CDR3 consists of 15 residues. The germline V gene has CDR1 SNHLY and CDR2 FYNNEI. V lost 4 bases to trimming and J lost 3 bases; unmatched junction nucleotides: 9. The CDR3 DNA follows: TGTGCCAGCAGTGCACTCCCGGGACAGCACTACGAGCAGTACTTC. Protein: CASSALPGQHYEQYF.

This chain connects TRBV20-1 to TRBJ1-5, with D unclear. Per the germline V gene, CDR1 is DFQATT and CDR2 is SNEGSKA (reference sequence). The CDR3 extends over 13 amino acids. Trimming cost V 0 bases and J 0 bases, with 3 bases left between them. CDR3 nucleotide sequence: TGCAGTGCTAGAGATCTTAGCAATCAGCCCCAGCATTTT. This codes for CSARDLSNQPQHF.

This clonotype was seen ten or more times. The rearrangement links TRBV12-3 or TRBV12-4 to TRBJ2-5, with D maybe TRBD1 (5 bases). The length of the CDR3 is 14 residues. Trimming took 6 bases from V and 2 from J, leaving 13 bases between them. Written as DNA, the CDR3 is TGTGCCAGCAGGAAGACAGTAGGACAAGAGACCCAGTACTTC. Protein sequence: CASRKTVGQETQYF.

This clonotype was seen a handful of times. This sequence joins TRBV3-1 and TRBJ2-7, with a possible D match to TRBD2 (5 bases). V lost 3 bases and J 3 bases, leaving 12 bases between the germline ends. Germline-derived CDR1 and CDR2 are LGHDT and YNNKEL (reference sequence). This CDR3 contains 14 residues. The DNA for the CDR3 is TGTGCCAGCAGCCACGGGGTAAGCTTCTACGAGCAGTACTTC. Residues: CASSHGVSFYEQYF.

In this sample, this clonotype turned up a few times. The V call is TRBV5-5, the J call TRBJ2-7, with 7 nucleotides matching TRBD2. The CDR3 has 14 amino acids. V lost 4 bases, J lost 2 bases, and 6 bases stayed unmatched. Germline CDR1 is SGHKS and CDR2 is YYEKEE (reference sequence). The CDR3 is CASSDRDYTYEQYF. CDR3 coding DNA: TGTGCCAGCAGCGACCGGGACTACACCTACGAGCAGTACTTC.

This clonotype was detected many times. CDR3 loop: CASSLNLQGAGQPQHF. The CDR3 DNA sequence: TGCGCCAGCAGCCTCAACTTACAGGGGGCGGGTCAGCCCCAGCATTTT. This chain joins TRBV4-3 and TRBJ1-5; TRBD1 agrees at 9 bases. V shed 4 bases, J shed 6 bases, and the junction held 10 bases outside the gene matches. The CDR3 length is 16 residues. Germline V gene sequence: CDR1 LGHNA, CDR2 YSLEER.

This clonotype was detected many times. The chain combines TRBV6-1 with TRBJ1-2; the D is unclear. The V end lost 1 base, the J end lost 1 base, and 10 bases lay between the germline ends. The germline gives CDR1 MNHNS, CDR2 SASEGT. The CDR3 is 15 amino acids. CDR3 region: CASSEGQPLNYGYTF. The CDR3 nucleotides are TGTGCCAGCAGTGAAGGGCAGCCCCTTAACTATGGCTACACCTTC.

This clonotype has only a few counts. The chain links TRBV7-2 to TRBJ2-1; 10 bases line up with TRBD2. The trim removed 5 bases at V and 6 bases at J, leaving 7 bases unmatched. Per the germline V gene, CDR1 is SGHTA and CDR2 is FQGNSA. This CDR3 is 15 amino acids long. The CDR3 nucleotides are TGTGCCAGCAGCCCGATAGCGGGAGGTGCCAATGAGCAGTTCTTC. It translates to CASSPIAGGANEQFF.

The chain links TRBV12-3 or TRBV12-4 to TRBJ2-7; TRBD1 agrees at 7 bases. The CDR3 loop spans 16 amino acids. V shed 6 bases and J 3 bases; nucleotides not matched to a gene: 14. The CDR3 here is CASSSENRGRSYEQYF. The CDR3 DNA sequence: TGTGCCAGCAGCTCAGAAAACAGGGGAAGGAGCTACGAGCAGTACTTC.

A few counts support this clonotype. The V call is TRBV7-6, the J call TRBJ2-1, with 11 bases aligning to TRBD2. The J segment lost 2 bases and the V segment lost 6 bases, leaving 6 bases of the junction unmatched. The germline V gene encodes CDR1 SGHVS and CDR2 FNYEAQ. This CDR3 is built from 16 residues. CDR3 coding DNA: TGTGCCAGCAGACCTTTAGCGGGAGGGACCTACAATGAGCAGTTCTTC. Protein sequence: CASRPLAGGTYNEQFF.

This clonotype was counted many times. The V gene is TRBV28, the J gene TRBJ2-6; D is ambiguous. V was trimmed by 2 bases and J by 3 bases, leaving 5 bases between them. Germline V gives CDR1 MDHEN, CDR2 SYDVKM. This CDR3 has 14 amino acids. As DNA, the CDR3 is TGTGCCAGCAGTTTAAGGTTTGGGGCCAACGTCCTGACTTTC. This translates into CASSLRFGANVLTF.

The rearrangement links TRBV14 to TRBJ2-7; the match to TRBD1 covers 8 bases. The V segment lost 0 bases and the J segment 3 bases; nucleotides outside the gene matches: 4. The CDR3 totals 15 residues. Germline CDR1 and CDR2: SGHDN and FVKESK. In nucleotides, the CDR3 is TGTGCCAGCAGCCAAGATTGGGACAGGATCTACGAGCAGTACTTC. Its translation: CASSQDWDRIYEQYF.

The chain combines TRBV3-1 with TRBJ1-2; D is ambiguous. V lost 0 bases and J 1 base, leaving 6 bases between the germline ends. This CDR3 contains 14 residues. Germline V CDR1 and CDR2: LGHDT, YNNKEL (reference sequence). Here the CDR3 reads CASSQDSDNYGYTF. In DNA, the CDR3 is TGTGCCAGCAGCCAAGACTCCGATAACTATGGCTACACCTTC.

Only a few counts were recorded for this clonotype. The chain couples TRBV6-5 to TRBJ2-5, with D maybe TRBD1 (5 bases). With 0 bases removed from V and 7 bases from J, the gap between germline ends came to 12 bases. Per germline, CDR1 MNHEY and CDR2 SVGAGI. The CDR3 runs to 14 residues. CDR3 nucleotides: TGTGCCAGCAGTTACTCGAATCTGGGGCCGACCCAGTACTTC. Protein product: CASSYSNLGPTQYF.

This chain's CDR3 is CASSLIEGTQYF. The DNA for the CDR3 is TGTGCCAGCAGCTTAATTGAGGGTACGCAGTATTTT. This chain joins TRBV7-9 and TRBJ2-3; TRBD2 is a possible D gene (5 bases). Trimming removed 2 bases at V and 8 bases at J, with 8 bases between. This CDR3 spans 12 amino acids. Germline CDR1 reads SEHNR; CDR2 reads FQNEAQ (reference sequence). Filled out from reference TRBV7-9 and TRBJ2-3, the complete variable domain reads DTGVSQNPRHKITKRGQNVTFRCDPISEHNRLYWYRQTLGQGPEFLTYFQNEAQLEKSRLLSDRFSAERPKGSFSTLEIQRTEQGDSAMYLCASSLIEGTQYFGPGTRLTVL.

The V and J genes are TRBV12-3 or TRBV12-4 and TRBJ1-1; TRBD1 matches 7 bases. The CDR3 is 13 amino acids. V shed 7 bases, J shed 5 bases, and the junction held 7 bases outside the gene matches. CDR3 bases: TGTGCCAGCACCCCGGACAGGACTACTGAAGCTTTCTTT. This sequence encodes CASTPDRTTEAFF.

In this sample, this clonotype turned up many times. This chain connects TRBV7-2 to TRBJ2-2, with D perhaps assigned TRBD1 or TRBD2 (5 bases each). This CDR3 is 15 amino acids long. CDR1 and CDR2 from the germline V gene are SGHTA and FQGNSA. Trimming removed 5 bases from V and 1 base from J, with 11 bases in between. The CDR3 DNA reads TGTGCCAGCAGCCAGGGACCAGAGAACACCGGGGAGCTGTTTTTT. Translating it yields CASSQGPENTGELFF.

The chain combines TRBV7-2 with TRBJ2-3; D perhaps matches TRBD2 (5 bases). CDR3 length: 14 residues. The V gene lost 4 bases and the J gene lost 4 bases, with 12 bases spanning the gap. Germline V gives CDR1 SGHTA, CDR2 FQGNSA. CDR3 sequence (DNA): TGTGCCAGCAGCTCTCACAACGGGGCAGATACGCAGTATTTT. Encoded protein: CASSSHNGADTQYF.